The 15 T cell receptor beta chains given below trace back to one sample, sequenced in a study of blood T cell repertoires in COVID-19. Profiling relied on immunoSEQ multiplex PCR, and the TCRdb table lists in-frame clones only, not all of them. Found here are about 140,000 clones, 80% of them singletons; the top ten hold 3.5% to 4%. Source material: peripheral blood. Source of these receptors: an older man who had recovered from COVID-19.

This sequence joins TRBV2 and TRBJ1-1; a weak D match, TRBD1 (5 bases). Germline V CDR1 and CDR2: SNHLY, FYNNEI. V dropped 6 bases and J dropped 6 bases, with 11 bases sitting between them. The CDR3 is made up of 12 amino acids. The CDR3 DNA follows: TGTGCCAGCAGAGACCAAGGGGCTGAAGCTTTCTTT. Protein product: CASRDQGAEAFF.

The V and J genes are TRBV18 and TRBJ1-1; TRBD1 matches at 7 bases. V gave up 1 base and J gave up 4 bases; unmatched junction bases: 12. Germline values: CDR1 KGHSH, CDR2 LQKENI. The CDR3 length is 17 residues. CDR3 protein: CASSPRIIEGASTEAFF. CDR3 sequence (DNA): TGTGCCAGCTCACCACGTATAATTGAGGGGGCTTCCACTGAAGCTTTCTTT.

This chain connects TRBV4-1 to TRBJ2-7; D remains ambiguous. The ends were cut back, 4 bases at V and 3 bases at J, with 13 bases in the middle. The CDR3 contains 14 residues. Germline V lookup: CDR1 MGHRA, CDR2 YSYEKL. The CDR3 loop reads CASSLEARYYEQYF. For the CDR3, the DNA is TGCGCCAGCAGCCTCGAGGCCCGTTACTACGAGCAGTACTTC.

CDR3 protein: CSGLAVSHPPEQYF. The DNA for the CDR3 is TGCAGCGGGCTAGCGGTTTCTCATCCACCCGAGCAGTACTTC. The chain uses TRBV29-1 and TRBJ2-7; 7 bases map to TRBD2. The CDR3 extends over 14 amino acids. Germline V gene data show CDR1 as SQVTM and CDR2 as ANQGSEA. J lost 6 bases, V lost 7 bases, and 15 bases had no gene match.

The V and J genes are TRBV5-1 and TRBJ2-5; TRBD2 aligns across 14 bases. CDR3 length: 16 residues. J lost 4 bases, V lost 4 bases, and 6 bases had no gene match. The germline gives CDR1 SGHRS, CDR2 YFSETQ. CDR3 nucleotide sequence: TGCGCCAGCAGCACGGGACTAGCGGGAGACCCAGAGACCCAGTACTTC. Translating gives CASSTGLAGDPETQYF.

The J gene is TRBJ1-4, the V gene TRBV30, with D perhaps TRBD1 (6 bases). Germline V gene data show CDR1 as GTSNPN and CDR2 as SVGIG (reference sequence). The CDR3 contains 12 residues. The germline V and J ends were trimmed by 7 bases and 5 bases, with 11 bases remaining between them. In nucleotides, the CDR3 is TGTGCCTTCGGGACACGGAATGAAAAACTGTTTTTT. Translating gives CAFGTRNEKLFF.

This rearrangement joins TRBV7-2 to TRBJ1-1, with TRBD1 matching over 7 bases. Germline CDR1 is SGHTA and CDR2 is FQGNSA. The CDR3 has 15 residues. V lost 5 bases, J lost 1 base, and 7 bases stayed unmatched. In DNA form, the CDR3 reads TGTGCCAGCAGCCTATCGGGACAGTCGAACACTGAAGCTTTCTTT. This translates into CASSLSGQSNTEAFF.

The chain has TRBV6-5 and TRBJ2-3, with 9 bases aligning to TRBD1. Germline CDR1 reads MNHEY; CDR2 reads SVGAGI. The CDR3 is 15 amino acids. J gave up 3 bases and V 7 bases, and 8 bases lay outside the gene matches. The DNA of the CDR3 is TGTGCCAGCACCTTACGACAGGGGGGGACAGATACGCAGTATTTT. Amino acids: CASTLRQGGTDTQYF.

V and J are TRBV10-3 and TRBJ2-2, with 9 bases identical to TRBD1. V dropped 9 bases and J dropped 1; count of bases not matched to a gene: 0. The CDR3 loop spans 13 amino acids. Per germline, CDR1 ENHRY and CDR2 SYGVKD. The CDR3 loop is CAMGQGNTGELFF. CDR3 in DNA: TGTGCCATGGGACAGGGGAACACCGGGGAGCTGTTTTTT.

The CDR3: CASSIDRVTREAFF. The CDR3 coding sequence is TGTGCCAGTAGTATAGACAGGGTCACGAGAGAAGCTTTCTTT. The chain carries TRBV19 and TRBJ1-1; D is perhaps TRBD1 (5 bases). The CDR3 totals 14 residues. Trimming removed 0 bases from V and 8 bases from J, with 13 bases in between. The germline V gene has CDR1 LNHDA and CDR2 SQIVND (reference sequence).

The chain links TRBV12-5 to TRBJ2-5; tentative D call: TRBD1 (6 bases). The CDR3 length is 14 residues. Germline-derived CDR1 and CDR2 are LGHNT and FRNRAP. V was pared by 4 bases and J by 0 bases, with 9 bases between. The CDR3 sequence: CASGSRDNQETQYF. CDR3 sequence (DNA): TGTGCTAGTGGTTCCCGGGACAACCAAGAGACCCAGTACTTC.

The count of this clone is one. This rearrangement joins TRBV15 to TRBJ1-1; 7 bases align to TRBD1. From germline, CDR1 is LNHNV and CDR2 YYDKDF (reference sequence). The length of the CDR3 is 17 residues. With 1 base clipped from V and 0 bases from J, the junction kept 8 bases outside the gene matches. CDR3 sequence (DNA): TGTGCCACCAGCAGAGTAGTATGGGACAGCCTGAACACTGAAGCTTTCTTT. Protein: CATSRVVWDSLNTEAFF. Full variable domain (remainder filled in from reference TRBV15 and TRBJ1-1): DAMVIQNPRYQVTQFGKPVTLSCSQTLNHNVMYWYQQKSSQAPKLLFHYYDKDFNNEADTPDNFQSRRPNTSFCFLDIRSPGLGDTAMYLCATSRVVWDSLNTEAFFGQGTRLTVV.

The V and J genes are TRBV4-1 and TRBJ1-2; the match to TRBD1 covers 9 bases. The germline V gene has CDR1 MGHRA and CDR2 YSYEKL. The CDR3 covers 14 residues. V shed 3 bases, J shed 8 bases, and the junction held 7 bases outside the gene matches. The CDR3 DNA is TGCGCCAGCAGCCATGTGACAGGGGGTGGCGGCTACACCTTC. Residues: CASSHVTGGGGYTF.

The V gene is TRBV11-2, the J gene TRBJ2-7; 7 bases align to TRBD2. The CDR3 covers 13 residues. Germline CDR1 SGHAT, CDR2 FQNNGV. V trimming: 5 bases; J trimming: 6 bases; junction bases outside the gene matches: 7. CDR3 DNA: TGTGCCAGCAGCCTAGGACTAGAGGGCGAGCAGTACTTC. Its translation is CASSLGLEGEQYF.

The chain uses TRBV9 and TRBJ1-3; 9 bases fit TRBD1. This CDR3 is built from 16 residues. The germline gives CDR1 SGDLS, CDR2 YYNGEE. V lost 2 bases and J lost 0; bases outside the gene matches: 3. CDR3 loop: CASSVGTGTSGNTIYF. CDR3 coding DNA: TGTGCCAGCAGCGTGGGGACAGGGACCTCTGGAAACACCATATATTTT.